This T cell receptor beta chain is drawn from a study of cytomegalovirus exposure and HLA in healthy donors. CDR1 and CDR2 (germline): SGHKS, YYEKEE (reference sequence). This CDR3 spans 17 amino acids. J gave up 5 bases and V 4 bases, and 14 bases lay outside the gene matches. PCR was performed using 60 Vbeta and 13 Jbeta primers. The assay was immunoSEQ multiplex PCR, and TCRdb's table has in-frame clones only and misses some. The data contain about 59,000 clones, approximately 80% of them singletons. This TCR came from a human donor in good health. The genes are TRBV5-5 and TRBJ2-1; the match to TRBD1 covers 8 bases. Sequencing was done on a sample of PBMCs. The CDR3 DNA reads as TGTGCCAGCAGCCACAAGGTGGCGGGACAGGCAAACAATGAGCAGTTCTTC. This sequence encodes CASSHKVAGQANNEQFF.